This T cell receptor (beta chain) stems from a study of identical twins (dated by TCRdb to the mid-2010s). As for the study more broadly: TCR alpha and beta repertoires from monozygotic twins, unrelated adults of various ages and cord blood were deep-sequenced to test whether fetal clonotypes persist. To rule out contamination, replicate twin experiments were performed at different times with different library preparation protocols.

Every donor in the study was a healthy Caucasian. The twin cohort consisted of three pairs of female monozygotic twins, all aged roughly 18 to 30 years. Miltenyi CD45RO+ enrichment and human naive T-cell isolation kits were used to isolate memory (CD45RO+) and naive T cells from PBMC. This clonotype was seen many times. The antigen this receptor binds is unknown. No quality values exist for individual bases; no much larger clone is one base distant. On the study overall, not on this receptor specifically: Abundant cord blood beta clonotypes had fewer insertions, young adult naive repertoires showed a similar but weaker trend, and memory repertoires showed no such trend. Compared with coincidental sharing between unrelated individuals, out-of-frame TCR alpha sequences shared between twins showed an excess of sequences with low generation probability. Because the same donors could not be followed over many years, the conclusions depended on cross-sectional statistical analysis. Out-of-frame TCR alpha sharing in monozygotic twins was systematically underestimated by recombination models, whereas sharing between unrelated individuals was in agreement with the recombination models. In beta out-of-frame sequences, excess twin sharing was weaker, because having fewer shared sequences lowered the signal-to-noise ratio. Zero-insertion analyses could be partly confounded by invariant T cells such as MAIT and iNKT, though diverse VJ usage argued against such confounding for most clonotypes.

The CDR3 numbers 15 residues from cysteine through phenylalanine. Only CDR3 DNA remains: 45 bases, in frame from the first base. According to the germline V gene (reference sequence), CDR1 reads DFQATT and CDR2 reads SNEGSKA. Between the V and J ends, shortened by 0 bases and 2 bases respectively, the junction contains 14 bases. Library preparation employed 5' RACE. Sequencing took place on an Illumina HiSeq 2000. Template switching added a universal primer binding site, and the final cDNA carried a unique molecular identifier that allowed TCR cDNA molecules to be counted accurately. First-strand cDNA for TCR alpha and beta chains was synthesized from specific primers in the conserved constant-segment region. To control for contamination, every cDNA library was double barcoded, receiving both a SMART-Mk sample barcode and Illumina barcodes. TruSeq adapter sequences, together with Illumina sample barcodes, were added in two successive PCR steps. TCR alpha and beta cDNA libraries were sequenced on the Illumina HiSeq platform with custom primers. Under the source paper's analysis protocol: Unique molecular identifiers were extracted from raw reads with MiGEC, and CDR3 positions were determined with MiXCR. For each individual, recombination models were inferred using an EM algorithm with the repgenHMM and IGoR tools. Shared clonotype analysis was performed with the tcR package in R, normalizing sharing by the product of cloneset sizes. To study raw recombination without the effects of thymic and clonal selection, out-of-frame nonproductive sequences were analyzed. TCRdb reanalyzed the raw reads on its own, using fastp at Q25 for trimming and MiXCR for clone calling, and kept in-frame beta chains. Merged by CDR3 protein, the rows form single entries marked with the most common genes and DNA. The V and J calls and clone size are TCRdb's, not the authors'. The sample table lists hundreds of thousands of distinct CDR3 sequences, 7.5% of them with a count of one. Together, the top ten hold more than 1.5% of the sample.

This same sample was also taken into another study, of yellow fever vaccine responses in identical twins. As the second paper documents: According to the authors, the vaccine-induced T cell response in identical twins seemed to be partly convergent and partly specific to each individual. In the study, vaccine-responding T cell clones were precisely tracked in identical twins.

The sequence is built from TRBV20-1 and TRBJ2-7, and possibly TRBD1, on 5 matching bases. The source material was memory (CD45RO+) T cells sorted from blood. According to the study, the label for this sample's cell subset or site signals: CD45RO+ enriched T cells. The TCR was taken from a woman aged 18-29 years in good health. The bases read TGCAGTGCTAGAGATCGAGGCAGGGTGGCCTACGAGCAGTACTTC. Its protein is CSARDRGRVAYEQYF.